These 4 T cell receptor beta chains were sequenced from one sample in a study of shared clonotypes between healthy human individuals. The repertoire was sequenced with immunoSEQ multiplex PCR; TCRdb's copy has only in-frame clones and lacks some. The sample includes millions of clones, less than 95% of them seen just once. Naive CD8 cells lacked CD45RO, underwent positive selection for CCR7 and left out terminally differentiated effector memory CD45RA+ cells. Sequenced input: naive CD8+ T cells sorted from blood. These receptors came from a man younger than 35 in good health.

The rearrangement joins TRBV6-5 to TRBJ1-2; D not certain. The germline V gene encodes CDR1 MNHEY and CDR2 SVGAGI. Trimming shortened V by 4 bases and J by 6 bases, and 9 bases separated the two germline ends. This CDR3 contains 12 residues. CDR3 bases: TGTGCCAGCAGTTTTCCCGGGGATGGCTACACCTTC. Its protein is CASSFPGDGYTF.

The chain links TRBV19 to TRBJ2-7, with D possibly matching TRBD2 (6 bases). V was shortened by 6 bases and J by 2 bases, with 11 bases between the two germline ends. Per the germline V gene, CDR1 is LNHDA and CDR2 is SQIVND (reference sequence). CDR3 length: 13 amino acids. The CDR3 region has the DNA TGTGCCAGTAGCGCCCGGGAGCCCTACGAGCAGTACTTC. Residues: CASSAREPYEQYF.

The chain carries TRBV19 and TRBJ2-7, with D uncertain. Germline V CDR1 and CDR2: LNHDA, SQIVND (reference sequence). Trimming shortened V by 7 bases and J by 4 bases, and 8 bases separated the two germline ends. There are 11 residues in the CDR3. The CDR3 loop is CASTDRYEQYF. The CDR3 region has the DNA TGTGCCAGTACAGACCGGTACGAGCAGTACTTC.

Note on this clone: The sample has other DNA sequences that encode this CDR3 too. V gene TRBV18 combines with J gene TRBJ1-1, with D hard to call. Germline V lookup: CDR1 KGHSH, CDR2 LQKENI. V lost 3 bases and J 2 bases, leaving 7 bases between the germline ends. The CDR3 length is 13 residues. The CDR3 bases are TGTGCCAGCTCACCTTCGGGCAACACTGAAGCTTTCTTT. The encoded protein is CASSPSGNTEAFF.